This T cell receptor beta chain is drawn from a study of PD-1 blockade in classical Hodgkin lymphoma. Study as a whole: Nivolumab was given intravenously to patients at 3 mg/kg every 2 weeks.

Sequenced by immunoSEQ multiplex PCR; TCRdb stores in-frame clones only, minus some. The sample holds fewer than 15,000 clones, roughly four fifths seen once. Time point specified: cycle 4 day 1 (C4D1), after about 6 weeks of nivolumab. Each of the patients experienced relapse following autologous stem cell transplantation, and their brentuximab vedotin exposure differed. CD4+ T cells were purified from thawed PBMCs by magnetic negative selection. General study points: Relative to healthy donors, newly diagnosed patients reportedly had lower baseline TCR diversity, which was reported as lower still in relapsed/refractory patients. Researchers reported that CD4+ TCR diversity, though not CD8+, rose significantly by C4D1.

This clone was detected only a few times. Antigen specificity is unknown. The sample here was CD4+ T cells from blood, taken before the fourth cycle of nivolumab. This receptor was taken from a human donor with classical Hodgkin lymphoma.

The CDR3: CASSLISLNTEAFF. DNA of the CDR3: TGTGCCAGCAGCTTGATTAGCCTGAACACTGAAGCTTTCTTT. The V and J genes are TRBV5-6 and TRBJ1-1, with D uncertain. This CDR3 has 14 residues. V was shortened by 1 base and J by 0 bases, with 7 bases between the two germline ends. From germline, CDR1 is SGHDT and CDR2 YYEEEE. Looking up the rest from reference TRBV5-6 and TRBJ1-1 gives the full variable domain: DAGVTQSPTHLIKTRGQQVTLRCSPKSGHDTVSWYQQALGQGPQFIFQYYEEEERQRGNFPDRFSGHQFPNYSSELNVNALLLGDSALYLCASSLISLNTEAFFGQGTRLTVV.